The T cell receptor (beta chain) under discussion was sequenced for a study of blood T cell repertoires in COVID-19 (dated by TCRdb to about 2020). Concerning the study at large: The collaborator samples originated in the United States, Italy and Spain and spanned the acute and convalescent phases of COVID-19. The material from the prospective study consisted of cDNA or gDNA derived from T cells, B-cell-depleted T cells, or PBMCs. Deeply sampled blood TCRbeta repertoires from subjects exposed to, actively infected with, or recovered from COVID-19 were included in the dataset. The repertoires were made available in a free public database intended to serve as a resource for research on the immune response to SARS-CoV-2. Samples were obtained from the ongoing ImmuneRACE study (first 160 participants) and from roughly 1,300 subjects provided by 6 global collaborators. The sample metadata nearly always contained a de-identified subject ID, COVID-19 status, age in years and sex. HLA class I and class II types, where available, came from metadata supplied by the sample provider rather than from assay-based typing. What the authors observed across the whole study: Clinical and demographic metadata were provided uncurated, with the amount varying by source and participant.

Collaborating institutions collected whole blood in K2EDTA tubes following their own protocols. For TCRbeta analysis, collaborator samples were shipped as frozen whole blood, as isolated PBMCs, or as DNA extracted from either sample type. Per the germline V gene, SGHRS is the CDR1 and YFSETQ is the CDR2. The germline V end is reduced by 2 bases and the J end by 4 bases; junction bases left unmatched: 4. The cysteine opens and the phenylalanine closes a CDR3 of 15 amino acids. The retained sequence is limited to the CDR3, 45 bases, with the frame set at the first base. TCRbeta CDR3 regions were amplified from genomic DNA using the immunoSEQ Assay, a bias-controlled multiplex PCR. Processing in the source paper ran as follows. Nucleated cell counts per sample were estimated from amplification of reference gene primers within the assay. To quantify the absolute abundance of each unique TCRbeta CDR3 rearrangement, sequence reads were collapsed and filtered. Productive Simpson clonality was computed per sample as the square root of Simpson's diversity index over productive rearrangements. This immuneACCESS table, as held by TCRdb, lists in-frame sequences with V and J called but not all clones. Of the missing ones, under half trace to an unresolved V gene in checked studies; the others have no known cause. V, J and clone size are those of that table, while D and trimming were read from the DNA. The sample contains approximately 230,000 clones, about 85% of them found a single time. Roughly 3% of the sample is in the top ten clones.

For this clone: Its antigen is unknown. The input lacks base qualities; no much larger clone sits a single base away.

This receptor was taken from a man aged 18 to 29 with active or convalescent COVID-19. Sequenced sample: peripheral blood. The rearrangement combines TRBV5-1 with TRBJ2-5, and TRBD2 matches 11 of the central bases. DNA sequence: TGCGCCAGCAGCTTACCCCTAGCGGGAGGAGAGACCCAGTACTTC. It codes for CASSLPLAGGETQYF.